This T cell receptor (beta chain) appears in the sequencing data of a study of blood T cell repertoires in COVID-19. At the level of the study: Some COVID-19 samples were acute and others convalescent; all came from the United States, Italy and Spain.

Cohort 3 recovery required two negative PCRs, clearance, or symptom resolution. Original analysis: It was from reference gene primer amplification that nucleated cell counts were estimated. The method was immunoSEQ multiplex PCR; TCRdb's version includes in-frame clones alone and lacks a portion of them. V, J and clone size were drawn from that table, and D and trimming were deduced from the DNA. This table has 380,000 or so clones, over 75% appearing once. The receptor was derived from a man aged 25-45 years who had recovered from COVID-19. Sequencing input: PBMCs or T cells enriched from blood (not recorded which).

The CDR3 sequence: CASSSNRGGYTF. The CDR3 DNA follows: TGCGCCAGCAGCTCTAACAGGGGCGGCTACACCTTC. The chain is built from TRBV5-1 and TRBJ1-2; TRBD1 matches at 7 bases. V gave up 3 bases and J gave up 8 bases; unmatched junction bases: 4. Germline lookup yields CDR1 SGHRS and CDR2 YFSETQ. The CDR3 runs to 12 residues. Full variable domain (rest looked up from reference TRBV5-1 and TRBJ1-2): KAGVTQTPRYLIKTRGQQVTLSCSPISGHRSVSWYQQTPGQGLQFLFEYFSETQRNKGNFPGRFSGRQFSNSRSEMNVSTLELGDSALYLCASSSNRGGYTFGSGTRLTVV.